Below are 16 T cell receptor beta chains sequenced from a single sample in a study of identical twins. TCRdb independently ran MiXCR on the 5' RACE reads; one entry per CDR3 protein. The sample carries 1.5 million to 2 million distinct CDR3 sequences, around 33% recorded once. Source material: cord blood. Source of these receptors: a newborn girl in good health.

Here the CDR3 reads CASSLVLTSAGELFF. CDR3 sequence (DNA): TGCGCCAGCAGCTTGGTGCTGACTAGCGCCGGGGAGCTGTTTTTT. The gene calls are TRBV5-1 and TRBJ2-2, with 8 bases matching TRBD2. J gave up 6 bases and V 0 bases, and 4 bases lay outside the gene matches. There are 15 residues in the CDR3. The germline gives CDR1 SGHRS, CDR2 YFSETQ.

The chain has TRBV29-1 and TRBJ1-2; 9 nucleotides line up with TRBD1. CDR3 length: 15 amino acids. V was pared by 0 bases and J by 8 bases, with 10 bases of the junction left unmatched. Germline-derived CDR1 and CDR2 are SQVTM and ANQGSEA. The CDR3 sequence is CSVEDAGQGEGGYTF. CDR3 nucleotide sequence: TGCAGCGTTGAAGACGCGGGACAGGGAGAGGGGGGCTACACCTTC.

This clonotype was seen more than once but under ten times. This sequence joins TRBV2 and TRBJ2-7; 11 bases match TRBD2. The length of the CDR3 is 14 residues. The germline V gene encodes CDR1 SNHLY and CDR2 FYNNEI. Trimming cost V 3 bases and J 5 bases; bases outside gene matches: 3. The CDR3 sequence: CASSETSGIHEQYF. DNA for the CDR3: TGTGCCAGCAGTGAGACTAGCGGGATTCACGAGCAGTACTTC.

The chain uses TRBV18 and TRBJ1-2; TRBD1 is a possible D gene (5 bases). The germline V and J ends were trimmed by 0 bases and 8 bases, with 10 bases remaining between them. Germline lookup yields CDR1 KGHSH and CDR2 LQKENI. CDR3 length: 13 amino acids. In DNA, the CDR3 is TGTGCCAGCTCACCACCGGGACCTGGAGGCTACACCTTC. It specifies CASSPPGPGGYTF.

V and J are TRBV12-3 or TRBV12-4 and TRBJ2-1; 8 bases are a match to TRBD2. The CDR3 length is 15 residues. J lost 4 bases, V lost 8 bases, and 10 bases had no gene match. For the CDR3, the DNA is TGTGCCAGCGCGGGAGGTGAGGCGGGGTACAATGAGCAGTTCTTC. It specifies CASAGGEAGYNEQFF.

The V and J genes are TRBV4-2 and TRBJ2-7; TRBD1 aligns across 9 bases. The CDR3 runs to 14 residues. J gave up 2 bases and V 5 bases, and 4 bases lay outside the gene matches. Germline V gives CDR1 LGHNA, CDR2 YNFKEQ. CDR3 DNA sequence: TGTGCCAGCAGCGAGGGACAGGGTCCCTACGAGCAGTACTTC. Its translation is CASSEGQGPYEQYF.

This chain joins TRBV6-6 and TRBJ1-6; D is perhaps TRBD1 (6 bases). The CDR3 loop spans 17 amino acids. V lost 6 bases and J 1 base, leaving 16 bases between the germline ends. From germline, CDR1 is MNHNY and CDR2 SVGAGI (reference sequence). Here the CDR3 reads CASRVTGGESYNSPLHF. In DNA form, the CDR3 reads TGTGCCAGCAGGGTGACAGGAGGTGAATCCTATAATTCACCCCTCCACTTT.

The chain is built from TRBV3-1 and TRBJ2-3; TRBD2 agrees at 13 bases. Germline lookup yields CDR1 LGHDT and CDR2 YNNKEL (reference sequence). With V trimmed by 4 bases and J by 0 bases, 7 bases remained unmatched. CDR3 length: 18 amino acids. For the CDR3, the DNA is TGTGCCAGCAGCCTCACTAGCGGGAGGGCCACCAGCACAGATACGCAGTATTTT. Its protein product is CASSLTSGRATSTDTQYF.

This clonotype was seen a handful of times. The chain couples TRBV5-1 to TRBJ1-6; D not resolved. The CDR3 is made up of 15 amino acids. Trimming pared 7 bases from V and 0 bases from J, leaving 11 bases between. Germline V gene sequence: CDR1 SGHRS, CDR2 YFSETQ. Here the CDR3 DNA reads TGCGCCAGCCGGGCAGAGAGCTCCTATAATTCACCCCTCCACTTT. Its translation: CASRAESSYNSPLHF.

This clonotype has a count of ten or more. The DNA of the CDR3 is TGTGCCAGCAGTTTATCACACTCTGGGGCCAACGTCCTGACTTTC. Protein product: CASSLSHSGANVLTF. This chain connects TRBV27 to TRBJ2-6; D gene unclear. Between the trimmed V and J ends, which lost 0 bases and 0 bases, there was a span of 3 bases. The CDR3 loop spans 15 amino acids. Germline CDR1 MNHEY, CDR2 SMNVEV (reference sequence).

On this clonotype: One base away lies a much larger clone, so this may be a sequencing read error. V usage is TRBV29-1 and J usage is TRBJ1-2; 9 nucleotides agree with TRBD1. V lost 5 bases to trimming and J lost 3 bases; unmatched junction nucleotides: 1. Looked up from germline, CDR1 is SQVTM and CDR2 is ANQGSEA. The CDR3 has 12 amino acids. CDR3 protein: CSVRDRDYGYTF. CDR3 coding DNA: TGCAGCGTTCGGGACAGGGACTATGGCTACACCTTC.

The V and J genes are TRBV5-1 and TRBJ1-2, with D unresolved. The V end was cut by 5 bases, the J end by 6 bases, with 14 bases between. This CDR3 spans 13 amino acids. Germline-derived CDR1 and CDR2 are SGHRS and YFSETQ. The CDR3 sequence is CASREGPPDGYTF. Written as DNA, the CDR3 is TGCGCCAGCAGGGAGGGCCCCCCTGATGGCTACACCTTC.

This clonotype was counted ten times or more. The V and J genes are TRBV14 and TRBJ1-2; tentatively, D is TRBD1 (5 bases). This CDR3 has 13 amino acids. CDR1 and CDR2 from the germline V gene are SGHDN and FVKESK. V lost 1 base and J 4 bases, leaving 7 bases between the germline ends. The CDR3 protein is CASSQVQGYGYTF. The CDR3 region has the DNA TGTGCCAGCAGCCAAGTCCAGGGCTATGGCTACACCTTC.

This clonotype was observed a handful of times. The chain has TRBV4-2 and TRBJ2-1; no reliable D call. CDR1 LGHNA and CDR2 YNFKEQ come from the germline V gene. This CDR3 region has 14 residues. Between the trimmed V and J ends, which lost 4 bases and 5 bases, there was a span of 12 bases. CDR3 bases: TGTGCCAGCAGCCCCCGAGCGAGGCACAATGAGCAGTTCTTC. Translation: CASSPRARHNEQFF.

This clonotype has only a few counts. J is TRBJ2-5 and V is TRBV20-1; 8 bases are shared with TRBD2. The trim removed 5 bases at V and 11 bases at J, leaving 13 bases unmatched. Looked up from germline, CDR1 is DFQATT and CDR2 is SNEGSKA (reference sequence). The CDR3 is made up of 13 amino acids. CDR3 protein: CSAPTSESDEQYF. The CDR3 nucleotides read TGCAGTGCTCCGACTAGCGAGAGCGATGAGCAGTACTTC.

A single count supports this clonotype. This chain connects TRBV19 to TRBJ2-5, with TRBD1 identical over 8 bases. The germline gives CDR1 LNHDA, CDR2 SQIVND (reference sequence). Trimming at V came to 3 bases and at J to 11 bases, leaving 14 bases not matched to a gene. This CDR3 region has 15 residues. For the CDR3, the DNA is TGTGCCAGTAGTATCGGAGGGACAGGAGGCGATGAGCAGTACTTC. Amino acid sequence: CASSIGGTGGDEQYF.